The clone carrying this TCR beta chain was recorded many times. Its target is unknown. These data originate in a study of early T cells in non-severe SARS-CoV-2 infection. Overall study: It was bulk RNA from unsorted whole blood that was sequenced, and the chains were unpaired.

The CDR3 runs 13 residues. V was clipped by 7 bases and J by 7 bases; unmatched bases: 5. Germline CDR1 reads SNHLY; CDR2 reads FYNNEI. The TCR library protocol was used to attach unique molecular identifiers. These identifiers were attached to individual cDNA molecules. One entry per CDR3 protein results from TCRdb running MiXCR on the 5' RACE reads. This table has about 73,000 distinct CDR3 sequences, 12% to 15% appearing once. Study conclusions and caveats: Private and CD4 specificities were missed by VDJdb matching, which favored anti-spike CD8 responses.

The source of this sequence is an adult who was a healthcare worker with PCR-confirmed SARS-CoV-2 infection or an uninfected control (not recorded which). This chain uses TRBV2 with TRBJ2-1; 9 bases align to TRBD1. The specimen sequenced was whole blood. The CDR3, as DNA: TGTGCCAGCAAGTTGGACAGGGGTAATGAGCAGTTCTTC. Translating it yields CASKLDRGNEQFF.